This passage covers 15 T cell receptor beta chains from one sample sequenced in a study of Ad26.COV2.S vaccination and SARS-CoV-2 variants. The treatment was: 19 received Ad26.COV2.S at low or high dose, single or two shots; about five received placebo; per-sample allocation not given. Collection of samples fell on day 63 after the first vaccine or placebo injection. Repertoires were generated with immunoSEQ multiplex PCR, while TCRdb's copy carries only in-frame clones and drops some. The sample carries roughly 700,000 clones, roughly 90% recorded once. The material sequenced was peripheral blood, taken in a trial of Ad26.COV2.S vaccine versus placebo. These receptor sequences come from a person aged 18-60 years who received the Ad26.COV2.S COVID-19 vaccine or a placebo.

The chain combines TRBV12-3 or TRBV12-4 with TRBJ1-2, with D unclear. The CDR3 has 11 amino acids. The germline V and J ends were trimmed by 0 bases and 4 bases, with 0 bases remaining between them. The CDR3 DNA reads TGTGCCAGCAGTTTAGCCTATGGCTACACCTTC. Residues: CASSLAYGYTF.

The J gene is TRBJ2-2, the V gene TRBV19; 9 bases are shared with TRBD1. This CDR3 is built from 17 residues. V shed 3 bases, J shed 4 bases, and the junction held 9 bases outside the gene matches. CDR1 is LNHDA, CDR2 SQIVND, per germline (reference sequence). The CDR3 here is CASSIPRGTGTTGELFF. Written as DNA, the CDR3 is TGTGCCAGTAGTATCCCCAGGGGGACAGGGACCACCGGGGAGCTGTTTTTT.

This chain links TRBV6-1 with TRBJ2-5; TRBD2 agrees at 12 bases. Unmatched junction bases numbered 4, after V lost 1 base and J lost 1 base. This CDR3 is 17 amino acids long. The germline V gene has CDR1 MNHNS and CDR2 SASEGT. CDR3 in amino acids: CASSEGGTSGFQETQYF. CDR3 DNA: TGTGCCAGCAGTGAAGGGGGGACTAGCGGGTTCCAAGAGACCCAGTACTTC.

This chain connects TRBV6-5 to TRBJ1-1; D unclear. This CDR3 is 14 amino acids long. V shed 6 bases and J shed 3 bases, with 14 bases lying between them. Germline V gene data show CDR1 as MNHEY and CDR2 as SVGAGI. CDR3 residues: CASSPTYRDTEAFF. In nucleotides, the CDR3 is TGTGCCAGCAGCCCGACCTACAGAGACACTGAAGCTTTCTTT.

The J gene is TRBJ2-3, the V gene TRBV5-1, with D possibly being TRBD1 or TRBD2 (5 bases each). Trimming shortened V by 4 bases and J by 5 bases, and 11 bases separated the two germline ends. Germline assignment: CDR1 SGHRS and CDR2 YFSETQ. This CDR3 comprises 13 residues. The CDR3 is CASSVGREDTQYF. The CDR3 nucleotides read TGCGCCAGCAGCGTGGGACGGGAAGATACGCAGTATTTT.

The chain recombines TRBV21-1 with TRBJ2-1; the D call TRBD2 from the table was never checked on the DNA. TRBV21-1 constitutes a pseudogene. The CDR3 has 20 amino acids. CDR3 sequence (DNA): TGTGCCAGCAGCAAAGAGAGGACAATCGGACTAGCGGGAGGCCAGAATGAGCAGTTCTTC. Its translation: CASSKERTIGLAGGQNEQFF.

The gene calls are TRBV6-2 or TRBV6-3 and TRBJ2-1; TRBD2 agrees at 12 bases. Germline values: CDR1 MNHEY, CDR2 SVGEGT. Unmatched junction bases numbered 2, after V lost 0 bases and J lost 5 bases. This CDR3 is 16 amino acids long. The CDR3 sequence: CASSYSTSGGDNEQFF. CDR3 coding DNA: TGTGCCAGCAGTTACTCGACTAGCGGGGGTGACAATGAGCAGTTCTTC.

J is TRBJ1-4 and V is TRBV7-8, with 7 bases matching TRBD1. CDR1 and CDR2 (germline): SGHVS, FQNEAQ. CDR3 length: 13 residues. Germline trimming cut 4 bases from V and 8 bases from J; bases unmatched to any gene: 4. CDR3 region: CASSSGGEEKLFF. DNA of the CDR3: TGTGCCAGCAGCTCAGGGGGAGAGGAAAAACTGTTTTTT. The complete variable domain, with remaining parts taken from reference TRBV7-8 and TRBJ1-4, reads GAGVSQSPRYKVAKRGQDVALRCDPISGHVSLFWYQQALGQGPEFLTYFQNEAQLDKSGLPSDRFFAERPEGSVSTLKIQRTQQEDSAVYLCASSSGGEEKLFFGSGTQLSVL.

The gene calls are TRBV4-3 and TRBJ2-1; D may be TRBD2 (6 bases). The CDR3 contains 17 residues. V gave up 3 bases and J gave up 8 bases, with 23 bases separating them. Germline V gene data show CDR1 as LGHNA and CDR2 as YSLEER. The DNA for the CDR3 is TGCGCCAGCAGCCAGGCTGCTCCTAAACGGGAGATAGATGAGCAGTTCTTC. Its translation: CASSQAAPKREIDEQFF.

This CDR3 is CASSRRVQETQYF. CDR3 DNA sequence: TGCGCCAGCAGCCGAAGGGTCCAAGAGACCCAGTACTTC. The rearrangement links TRBV5-1 to TRBJ2-5; the D is unclear. The germline V gene encodes CDR1 SGHRS and CDR2 YFSETQ. The CDR3 totals 13 residues. Deletions cut 4 bases from V and 1 base from J, with 8 bases between.

The chain employs TRBV4-1 and TRBJ2-5, with 8 positions matching TRBD2. The CDR3 sequence is 17 residues long. Germline CDR1 MGHRA, CDR2 YSYEKL. The junction had 8 bases not matched to a gene; V was cut back by 0 bases and J by 2 bases. The CDR3 loop is CASSQDILAGNQETQYF. The CDR3 region has the DNA TGCGCCAGCAGCCAAGATATCCTAGCGGGCAATCAAGAGACCCAGTACTTC.

The chain is built from TRBV7-9 and TRBJ2-6; 8 nucleotides line up with TRBD1. Germline-derived CDR1 and CDR2 are SEHNR and FQNEAQ (reference sequence). V lost 6 bases and J lost 1; bases outside the gene matches: 8. This CDR3 contains 17 residues. CDR3 nucleotides: TGTGCCAGCAGGGAAACAGGGGGTTCTTCTGGGGCCAACGTCCTGACTTTC. This codes for CASRETGGSSGANVLTF.

The chain is built from TRBV3-1 (or the pseudogene TRBV3-2) and TRBJ2-7, with 11 nucleotides matching TRBD2. The CDR3 extends over 18 amino acids. Germline CDR1 is LGHDT and CDR2 is YNNKEL (reference sequence). J lost 0 bases, V lost 2 bases, and 9 bases had no gene match. As DNA, the CDR3 is TGTGCCAGCAGCCAATTAGCGGGAGGGTCCCTGAGCTCCTACGAGCAGTACTTC. It is translated as CASSQLAGGSLSSYEQYF.

The chain links TRBV2 to TRBJ1-6; TRBD1 matches 7 bases. Germline values: CDR1 SNHLY, CDR2 FYNNEI. The CDR3 totals 17 residues. V was clipped by 6 bases and J by 6 bases; unmatched bases: 14. The DNA of the CDR3 is TGTGCCAGCAGCCTTCCGGGACAGTCAAGCGGTAATTCACCCCTCCACTTT. Amino acids: CASSLPGQSSGNSPLHF.

The chain combines TRBV9 with TRBJ2-5; 7 positions agree with TRBD2. Germline lookup yields CDR1 SGDLS and CDR2 YYNGEE. J was trimmed by 2 bases and V by 3 bases; bases with no gene match: 4. This CDR3 has 14 residues. The CDR3 here is CASSATGGQETQYF. The DNA of the CDR3 is TGTGCCAGCAGCGCTACGGGGGGTCAAGAGACCCAGTACTTC.